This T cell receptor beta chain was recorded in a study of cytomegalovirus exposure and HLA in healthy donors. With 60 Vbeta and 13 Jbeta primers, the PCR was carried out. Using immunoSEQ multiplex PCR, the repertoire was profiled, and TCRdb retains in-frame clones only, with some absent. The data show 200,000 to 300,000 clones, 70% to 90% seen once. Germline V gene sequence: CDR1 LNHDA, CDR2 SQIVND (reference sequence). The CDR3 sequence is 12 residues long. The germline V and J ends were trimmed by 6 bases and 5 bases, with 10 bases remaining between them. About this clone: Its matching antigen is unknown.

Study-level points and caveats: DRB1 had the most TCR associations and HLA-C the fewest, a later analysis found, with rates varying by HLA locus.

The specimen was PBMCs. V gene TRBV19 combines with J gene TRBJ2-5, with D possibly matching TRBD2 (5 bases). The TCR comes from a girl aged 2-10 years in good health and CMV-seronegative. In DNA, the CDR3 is TGTGCCAGTAGCGGGATCGCCGAGACCCAGTACTTC. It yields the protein CASSGIAETQYF. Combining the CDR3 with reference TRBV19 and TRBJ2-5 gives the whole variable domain DGGITQSPKYLFRKEGQNVTLSCEQNLNHDAMYWYRQDPGQGLRLIYYSQIVNDFQKGDIAEGYSVSREKKESFPLTVTSAQKNPTAFYLCASSGIAETQYFGPGTRLLVL.